This T cell receptor beta chain originates from a study of RUNX1 and TCR beta rearrangement in T-cell leukemia (TCRdb year 2020). Describing the broader study: The study compared TCR beta rearrangements and CDR3 junctions in approximately 13 T-ALLs carrying mono-allelic acquired RUNX1 mutations versus more than 9 RUNX1 wildtype T-ALLs. Human T-ALL TCR beta rearrangements were analyzed to compare with results from a Runx1 knockout mouse model. In the mutated group, every RUNX1 mutation was heterozygous, with more than 8 located in the Runt homology domain and a few in the transactivation domain. An earlier study had established the RUNX1 mutation status of the T-ALL cases. The multicentric trials consisted of GRAALL-2003 and GRAALL-2005. After EuroClonality multiplex PCR on genomic DNA, Genescan analysis was used to assess TCR rearrangements. The RUNX1 wildtype T-ALLs were matched on an immature maturation arrest stage, which was defined as the absence of cytoplasmic or surface TCR beta protein. The RUNX1-mutated T-ALLs covered a wider range of maturation arrest stages, including cases that were arrested before TCR beta rearrangement began. RUNX1 wildtype T-ALLs were selected to carry at least incomplete clonal TCR beta rearrangements, enabling D1 versus D2 segment comparison. Results the study describes overall, beyond this receptor: The number of available clonal rearrangements was too small to assess TCR beta CDR3 length or D segment truncation in T-ALLs. Clonal TCR beta rearrangements were found in roughly 60% of RUNX1-mutated T-ALLs, which is fewer than the over 75% reported for T-ALL generally. No significant difference in TCR beta D1 segment usage was found between RUNX1-mutated (around 83%) and wildtype (around 60%) T-ALL clonal rearrangements. TCR beta J1 cluster usage was similar between RUNX1-mutated and wildtype T-ALLs, with no significant difference.

For oncotyping and quantification of minimal residual disease, T-ALL samples were taken at diagnosis from children and adults treated according to protocol. A remark on this clonotype: No cognate antigen has been identified for it. Base qualities are not at hand, and no much larger clone is one base apart.

The library came from PCR. The sample was run on an Illumina MiSeq. TCR beta DJ and VDJ rearrangements were characterized using next generation amplicon sequencing. The paper's data handling went like this. Amplicon sequencing data were analyzed with the Vidjil software to identify clonal TCR beta rearrangements. Two-tailed Fisher exact tests compared TCR beta rearrangement characteristics between RUNX1-mutated and wildtype groups. TCRdb handled the public reads itself, with Q25 trimming in fastp and clone calling in MiXCR, and kept productive beta chains. Each record represents a unique CDR3 protein, reported with the most common genes and DNA among its rows. The authors' filters were not applied to this entry. In this sample the table shows 250 to 300 distinct CDR3 sequences, more than 25% of which occur a single time. The top ten clones comprise around 87% of the sample. This clonotype originated in a male donor with T-cell acute lymphoblastic leukemia. Specimen: blood.

The CDR3 sequence is CASSPGQGDSPLHF. At the DNA level, the sequence is TGTGCCAGCAGCCCCGGACAGGGAGACTCACCCCTCCACTTT. Recombination connected TRBV7-3 to TRBJ1-6, with 8 central nucleotides matching TRBD1. The CDR3 runs 14 residues from the cysteine to the phenylalanine. Of the read, only the CDR3 DNA is kept; its 42 bases are in frame from base 1. CDR1 SGHTA and CDR2 FQGTGA are derived from the germline V gene. V is trimmed back by 5 bases and J by 10 bases, and the junction contains 7 bases that no gene match accounts for.